The entry below describes one T cell receptor (beta chain). Its antigen is currently not known. No DNA is shown, since the ends of the CDR3 on it are uncertain; the CDR3 is the one TCRdb lists. These data are taken from a study of blood T cell repertoires in COVID-19 (dated by TCRdb to about 2020). With regard to the full study: Samples from collaborators originated in the United States, Italy and Spain and spanned both the acute and convalescent phases of COVID-19. The prospective study material was composed of cDNA or gDNA derived from T cells, B-cell-depleted T cells, or PBMCs. The samples were drawn from two sources: the first 160 participants of the ongoing ImmuneRACE study, and 1,000 to 1,500 subjects contributed by 6 global collaborators. Subjects who had been exposed to COVID-19, were actively infected with it, or had recovered from it provided the deeply sampled blood TCRbeta repertoires that made up the dataset. The repertoires were made available in a free public database intended to serve as a resource for research on the immune response to SARS-CoV-2. A de-identified subject ID, COVID-19 status, age in years and sex were almost always included in the sample metadata. Where available, HLA class I and class II types were taken from metadata supplied by the sample provider and were not determined by assay-based typing.

Whole blood was collected in K2EDTA tubes by collaborating institutions according to the institutions' own protocols. For TCRbeta analysis, collaborator samples were shipped as frozen whole blood, as isolated PBMCs, or as DNA extracted from either sample type. The study at large found these results: How much clinical and demographic metadata was included differed by source and by participant, and the metadata was provided uncurated.

TCRbeta CDR3 regions were amplified from genomic DNA using the immunoSEQ Assay, a bias-controlled multiplex PCR. As for the authors' bioinformatics: The number of nucleated cells in each sample was estimated from the amplification of reference gene primers within the assay. To quantify the absolute abundance of each unique TCRbeta CDR3 rearrangement, sequence reads were collapsed and filtered. For each sample, productive Simpson clonality was calculated by taking the square root of Simpson's diversity index across productive rearrangements. The clones in this table, taken by TCRdb from immuneACCESS, are in-frame only. Not every clone is retained; where verified, under half of the shortfall comes from an unresolved V gene, and the cause of the rest is unknown. That table supplies the V and J calls and clone size; D and trimming were determined from the DNA. This sample gives about 280,000 clones in total; roughly 85% of them show up just once. Roughly 4.6% of the sample is taken by the ten largest.

CDR1 and CDR2 are drawn from the germline V gene: MNHEY, SVGAGI. From its cysteine to its phenylalanine, the CDR3 spans 14 amino acids. The clonotype comes from a man between 50 and 59 years old with active or convalescent COVID-19. Recombination connected TRBV6-5 to TRBJ2-7; the table's D call of TRBD2 was not tested on the DNA. The sample consisted of peripheral blood. The CDR3 in this case is CASSTSDSAYEQYF.